These 2 T cell receptor beta chains originate from one sample sequenced in a study of OX40 agonist ivuxolimab in advanced cancers. Using immunoSEQ multiplex PCR, the repertoire was profiled, and TCRdb retains in-frame clones only, with some absent. The table records some 83,000 clones, 70% to 90% of them present only once. The sample was CD4+ or CD8+ T cells sorted from blood, taken in a trial of the OX40 agonist ivuxolimab. The receptors were gathered from an adult with an advanced solid tumor such as melanoma, head and neck, liver or kidney cancer.

The genes are TRBV28 and TRBJ2-1, with 9 bases aligning to TRBD2. Germline V gene data show CDR1 as MDHEN and CDR2 as SYDVKM. The CDR3 has 16 residues. V shed 5 bases and J 4 bases; nucleotides not matched to a gene: 9. CDR3 protein: CASSPQKAGGYNEQFF. CDR3 nucleotides: TGTGCCAGCAGTCCTCAGAAGGCGGGAGGGTACAATGAGCAGTTCTTC.

This clone occurred a few times. J is TRBJ2-3 and V is TRBV5-5; the D is unclear. The V end lost 4 bases, the J end lost 2 bases, and 8 bases lay between the germline ends. From germline, CDR1 is SGHKS and CDR2 YYEKEE (reference sequence). The CDR3 sequence is 13 residues long. CDR3 sequence reads: CASSPDLTDTQYF. The CDR3 DNA reads as TGTGCCAGCAGCCCGGACCTCACAGATACGCAGTATTTT.